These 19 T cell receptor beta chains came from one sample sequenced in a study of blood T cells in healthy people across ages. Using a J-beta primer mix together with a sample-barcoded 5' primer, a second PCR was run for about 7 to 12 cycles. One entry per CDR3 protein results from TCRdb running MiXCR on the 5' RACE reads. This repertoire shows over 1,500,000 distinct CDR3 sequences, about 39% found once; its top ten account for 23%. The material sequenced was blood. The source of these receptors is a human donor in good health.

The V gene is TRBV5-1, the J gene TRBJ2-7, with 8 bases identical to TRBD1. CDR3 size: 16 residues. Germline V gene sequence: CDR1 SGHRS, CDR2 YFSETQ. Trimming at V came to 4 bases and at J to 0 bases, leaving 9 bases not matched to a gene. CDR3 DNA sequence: TGCGCCAGCAGCCTGGAGGGACAGGCCCGCTCCTACGAGCAGTACTTC. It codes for CASSLEGQARSYEQYF.

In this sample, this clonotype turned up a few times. This CDR3 is CAWRQGPNTEAFF. The CDR3 region has the DNA TGTGCCTGGAGACAGGGACCGAACACTGAAGCTTTCTTT. J is TRBJ1-1 and V is TRBV30; D might be TRBD1 (6 bases). CDR1 GTSNPN and CDR2 SVGIG come from the germline V gene (reference sequence). V was clipped by 3 bases and J by 1 base, with 9 bases between them. The CDR3 totals 13 residues.

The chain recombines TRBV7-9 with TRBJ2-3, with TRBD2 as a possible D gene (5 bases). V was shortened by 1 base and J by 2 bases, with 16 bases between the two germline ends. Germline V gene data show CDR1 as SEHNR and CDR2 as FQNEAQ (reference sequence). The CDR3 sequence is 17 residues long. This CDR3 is CASSLGDGLGVTDTQYF. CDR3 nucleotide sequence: TGTGCCAGCAGCTTAGGAGATGGCCTCGGGGTCACAGATACGCAGTATTTT.

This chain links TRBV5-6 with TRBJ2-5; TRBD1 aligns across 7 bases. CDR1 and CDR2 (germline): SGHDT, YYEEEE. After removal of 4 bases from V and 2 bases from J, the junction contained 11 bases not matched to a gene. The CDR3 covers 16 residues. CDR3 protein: CASSLPGQRFQETQYF. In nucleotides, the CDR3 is TGTGCCAGCAGCCTACCGGGACAGAGATTTCAAGAGACCCAGTACTTC.

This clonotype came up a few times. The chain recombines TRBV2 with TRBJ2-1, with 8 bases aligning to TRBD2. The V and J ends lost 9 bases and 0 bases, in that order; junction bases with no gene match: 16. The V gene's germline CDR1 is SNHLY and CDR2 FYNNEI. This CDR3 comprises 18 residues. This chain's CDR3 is CASQSGGATLSSYNEQFF. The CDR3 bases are TGTGCCAGTCAGAGCGGGGGCGCTACATTGAGCTCCTACAATGAGCAGTTCTTC.

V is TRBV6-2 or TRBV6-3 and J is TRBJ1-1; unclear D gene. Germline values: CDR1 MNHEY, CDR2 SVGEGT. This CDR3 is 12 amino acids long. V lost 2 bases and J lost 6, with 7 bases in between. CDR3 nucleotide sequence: TGTGCCAGCAGTTACAGTCACGCTGAAGCTTTCTTT. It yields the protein CASSYSHAEAFF.

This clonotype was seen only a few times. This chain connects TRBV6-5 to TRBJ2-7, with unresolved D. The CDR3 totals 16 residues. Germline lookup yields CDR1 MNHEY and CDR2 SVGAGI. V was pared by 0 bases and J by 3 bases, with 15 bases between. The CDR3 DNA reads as TGTGCCAGCAGTTACTCGATAGAAGTTCCCTTCTACGAGCAGTACTTC. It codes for CASSYSIEVPFYEQYF.

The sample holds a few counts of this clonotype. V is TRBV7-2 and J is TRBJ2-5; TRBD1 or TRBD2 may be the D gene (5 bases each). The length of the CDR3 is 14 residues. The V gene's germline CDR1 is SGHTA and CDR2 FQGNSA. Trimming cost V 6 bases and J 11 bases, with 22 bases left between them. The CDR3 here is CASRTGRFYNVQYF. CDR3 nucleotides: TGTGCCAGCAGAACGGGACGGTTTTACAATGTGCAGTACTTC.

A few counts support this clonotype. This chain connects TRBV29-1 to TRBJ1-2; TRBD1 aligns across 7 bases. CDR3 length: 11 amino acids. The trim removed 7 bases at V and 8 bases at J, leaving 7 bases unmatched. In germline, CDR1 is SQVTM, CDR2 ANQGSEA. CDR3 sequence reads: CSADRERGYTF. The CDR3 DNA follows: TGCAGCGCAGACAGGGAACGAGGCTACACCTTC.

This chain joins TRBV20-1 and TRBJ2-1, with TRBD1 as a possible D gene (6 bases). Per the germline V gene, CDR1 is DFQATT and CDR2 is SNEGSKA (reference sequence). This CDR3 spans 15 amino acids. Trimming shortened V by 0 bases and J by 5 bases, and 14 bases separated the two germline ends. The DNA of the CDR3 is TGCAGTGCTAGAGACCCCGGGACAACTCACAATGAGCAGTTCTTC. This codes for CSARDPGTTHNEQFF.

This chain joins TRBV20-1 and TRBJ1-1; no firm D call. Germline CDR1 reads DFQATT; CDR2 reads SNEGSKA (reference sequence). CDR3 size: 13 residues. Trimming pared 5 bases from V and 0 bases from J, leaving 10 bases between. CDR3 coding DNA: TGCAGTGCTGACATACACATGAACACTGAAGCTTTCTTT. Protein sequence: CSADIHMNTEAFF.

Here the CDR3 reads CATSRPPLTTTSSNTQYF. In DNA form, the CDR3 reads TGTGCCACCAGCAGACCTCCCCTAACCACCACCAGCTCGAATACGCAGTATTTT. V usage is TRBV15 and J usage is TRBJ2-3; D not resolved. The CDR3 consists of 18 residues. The V end was cut by 2 bases, the J end by 7 bases, with 25 bases between. The germline gives CDR1 LNHNV, CDR2 YYDKDF (reference sequence).

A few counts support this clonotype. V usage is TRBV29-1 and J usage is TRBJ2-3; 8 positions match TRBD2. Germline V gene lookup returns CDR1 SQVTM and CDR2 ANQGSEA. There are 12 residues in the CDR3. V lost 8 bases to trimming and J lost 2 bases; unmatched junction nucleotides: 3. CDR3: CSKAGDTDTQYF. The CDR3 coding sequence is TGCAGCAAAGCGGGGGACACAGATACGCAGTATTTT.

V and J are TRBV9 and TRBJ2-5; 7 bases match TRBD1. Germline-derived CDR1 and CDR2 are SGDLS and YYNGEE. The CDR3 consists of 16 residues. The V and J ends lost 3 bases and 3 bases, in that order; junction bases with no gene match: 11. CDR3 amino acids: CASSAARDSEEETQYF. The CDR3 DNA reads TGTGCCAGCAGCGCCGCCCGGGACAGCGAAGAAGAGACCCAGTACTTC.

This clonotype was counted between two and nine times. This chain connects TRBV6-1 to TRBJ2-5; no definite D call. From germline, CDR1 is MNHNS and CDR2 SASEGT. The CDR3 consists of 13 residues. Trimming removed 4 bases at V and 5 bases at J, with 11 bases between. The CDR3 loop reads CASSAVGSETQYF. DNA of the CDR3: TGTGCCAGCAGTGCGGTGGGGTCCGAGACCCAGTACTTC.

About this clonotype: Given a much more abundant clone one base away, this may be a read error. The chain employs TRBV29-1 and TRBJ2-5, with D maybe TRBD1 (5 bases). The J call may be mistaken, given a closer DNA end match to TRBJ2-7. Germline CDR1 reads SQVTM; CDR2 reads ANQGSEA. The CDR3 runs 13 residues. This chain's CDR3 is CSAQQVLGYEQYF. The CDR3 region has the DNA TGCAGCGCTCAACAGGTTTTAGGCTACGAGCAGTACTTC.

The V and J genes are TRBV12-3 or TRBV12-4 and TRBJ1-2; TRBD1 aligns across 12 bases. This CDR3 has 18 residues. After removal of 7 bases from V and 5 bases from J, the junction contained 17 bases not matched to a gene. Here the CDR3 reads CASMATGQGAYGSYGYTF. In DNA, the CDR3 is TGTGCCAGCATGGCAACGGGACAGGGGGCATATGGCTCTTATGGCTACACCTTC.

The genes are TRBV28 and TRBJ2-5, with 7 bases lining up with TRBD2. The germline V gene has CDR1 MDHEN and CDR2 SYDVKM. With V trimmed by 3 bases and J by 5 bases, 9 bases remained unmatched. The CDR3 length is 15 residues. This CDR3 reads CASSFSGLEGETQYF. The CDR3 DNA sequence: TGTGCCAGCAGTTTTTCAGGACTAGAAGGGGAGACCCAGTACTTC.

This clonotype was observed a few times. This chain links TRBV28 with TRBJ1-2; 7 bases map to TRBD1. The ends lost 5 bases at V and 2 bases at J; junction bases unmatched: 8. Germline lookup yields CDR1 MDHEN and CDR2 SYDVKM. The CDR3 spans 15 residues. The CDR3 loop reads CASSPQTGINYGYTF. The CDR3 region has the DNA TGTGCCAGCAGTCCCCAGACAGGGATAAACTATGGCTACACCTTC.